The 15 T cell receptor beta chains listed next were all sequenced from one sample in a study of blood T cell repertoires in COVID-19 (TCRdb year 2020). Preparation of the library involved the immunoSEQ multiplex PCR assay. TCRdb provides this immuneACCESS table in a form limited to in-frame rearrangements. Some clones are lacking; in checked studies, under half of them reflect an unresolved V gene, and why the rest are absent is not known. The sample profile shows over 200,000 clones; roughly 89% of them were found once. The top ten constitute roughly 10% of the sample. What was sequenced was PBMCs or T cells enriched from blood (not recorded which). The receptor set was obtained from a man aged 40-50 years who had recovered from COVID-19.

The chain has TRBV19 and TRBJ2-2; TRBD1 matches 12 bases. Trimming cost V 4 bases and J 7 bases; bases outside gene matches: 4. Germline V gene sequence: CDR1 LNHDA, CDR2 SQIVND (reference sequence). The CDR3 loop spans 15 amino acids. The CDR3 sequence is CASSTGQGAIGELFF. DNA of the CDR3: TGTGCCAGTAGTACGGGACAGGGGGCGATCGGGGAGCTGTTTTTT.

The CDR3 spells CASSLGQNNNEQFF. The CDR3 region has the DNA TGTGCCAGCAGCTTGGGACAGAACAACAATGAGCAGTTCTTC. V usage is TRBV7-2 and J usage is TRBJ2-1; 7 bases are shared with TRBD1. Germline assignment: CDR1 SGHTA and CDR2 FQGNSA. The CDR3 totals 14 residues. Trimming cost V 3 bases and J 5 bases; bases outside gene matches: 4.

The chain couples TRBV19 to TRBJ1-4; the D gene is possibly TRBD1 (6 bases). The germline gives CDR1 LNHDA, CDR2 SQIVND (reference sequence). This CDR3 spans 14 amino acids. The V end lost 10 bases, the J end lost 4 bases, and 16 bases lay between the germline ends. The CDR3 DNA sequence: TGTGCCACCCGAAACAGGGCCGATAATGAAAAACTGTTTTTT. Amino acid sequence: CATRNRADNEKLFF.

This clone was seen a handful of times. The gene calls are TRBV11-2 and TRBJ2-3, with 9 bases matching TRBD2. This CDR3 is built from 15 residues. Germline V CDR1 and CDR2: SGHAT, FQNNGV. Unmatched junction bases numbered 1, after V lost 1 base and J lost 2 bases. This CDR3 reads CASSLVAGDTDTQYF. The CDR3 DNA is TGTGCCAGCAGCTTAGTAGCGGGAGACACAGATACGCAGTATTTT.

The chain carries TRBV5-1 and TRBJ2-7, with 9 nucleotides matching TRBD1. The V segment lost 4 bases and the J segment 7 bases; nucleotides outside the gene matches: 9. The CDR3 contains 14 residues. CDR1 is SGHRS and CDR2 is YFSETQ in the germline V gene. CDR3 DNA sequence: TGCGCCAGCAGCACCGGGGACAGGGCTAGGGAGCAGTACTTC. Its protein product is CASSTGDRAREQYF.

The J gene is TRBJ1-5, the V gene TRBV19, with a possible D match to TRBD1 (5 bases). This CDR3 is 16 amino acids long. Germline V gives CDR1 LNHDA, CDR2 SQIVND (reference sequence). Trimming left V 0 bases short and J 0 bases short, with 9 bases between. In nucleotides, the CDR3 is TGTGCCAGTAGTATAGACGGGGGGAATAGCAATCAGCCCCAGCATTTT. It specifies CASSIDGGNSNQPQHF.

This rearrangement joins TRBV7-7 to TRBJ2-2; 9 bases are shared with TRBD1. Germline lookup yields CDR1 SSHAT and CDR2 FNYEAQ (reference sequence). This CDR3 spans 13 amino acids. V lost 8 bases and J lost 5; bases outside the gene matches: 3. The DNA of the CDR3 is TGTGCCAGCTGGGACAGGGATACCGGGGAGCTGTTTTTT. Amino acids: CASWDRDTGELFF.

The V and J genes are TRBV2 and TRBJ1-3; TRBD1 matches at 7 bases. Looked up from germline, CDR1 is SNHLY and CDR2 is FYNNEI. CDR3 size: 16 residues. V lost 4 bases and J lost 1; bases outside the gene matches: 7. Here the CDR3 DNA reads TGTGCCAGCAGTGCGCGGCTACAGGGGTCTGGAAACACCATATATTTT. This codes for CASSARLQGSGNTIYF.

The chain links TRBV9 to TRBJ1-2; D is possibly TRBD1 (5 bases). CDR3 length: 14 amino acids. Trimming shortened V by 4 bases and J by 7 bases, and 17 bases separated the two germline ends. The germline V gene has CDR1 SGDLS and CDR2 YYNGEE. As DNA, the CDR3 is TGTGCCAGCAGCTCCGGGGGGGGGACGGTTGGCTACACCTTC. It encodes CASSSGGGTVGYTF. Together with reference TRBV9 and TRBJ1-2, the CDR3 gives the full variable domain: DSGVTQTPKHLITATGQRVTLRCSPRSGDLSVYWYQQSLDQGLQFLIQYYNGEERAKGNILERFSAQQFPDLHSELNLSSLELGDSALYFCASSSGGGTVGYTFGSGTRLTVV.

V gene TRBV12-3 or TRBV12-4 combines with J gene TRBJ1-6, with TRBD1 matching over 8 bases. J was trimmed by 10 bases and V by 6 bases; bases with no gene match: 5. There are 13 residues in the CDR3. The DNA for the CDR3 is TGTGCCAGCAGCCGAACAGGGGGATCACCCCTCCACTTT. Its protein product is CASSRTGGSPLHF.

This clone was found once. This sequence joins TRBV7-8 and TRBJ2-3; D remains unclear. The V end lost 8 bases, the J end lost 0 bases, and 9 bases lay between the germline ends. Germline V CDR1 and CDR2: SGHVS, FQNEAQ. CDR3 length: 13 residues. CDR3 sequence: CASVAFSTDTQYF. CDR3 bases: TGTGCCAGCGTGGCCTTTAGCACAGATACGCAGTATTTT.

This sequence joins TRBV6-2 or TRBV6-3 and TRBJ1-2, with 8 bases identical to TRBD1. Germline values: CDR1 MNHEY, CDR2 SVGEGT. The CDR3 has 12 amino acids. The J segment lost 4 bases and the V segment lost 6 bases, leaving 1 base of the junction unmatched. The CDR3 spells CASSDRGYGYTF. DNA for the CDR3: TGTGCCAGCAGCGACAGGGGCTATGGCTACACCTTC.

The chain uses TRBV6-5 and TRBJ1-1; TRBD1 agrees at 7 bases. This CDR3 is built from 14 residues. Germline assignment: CDR1 MNHEY and CDR2 SVGAGI. V lost 10 bases, J lost 0 bases, and 8 bases stayed unmatched. The DNA of the CDR3 is TGTGCCACCCAGGGACAGAACATGAACACTGAAGCTTTCTTT. Residues: CATQGQNMNTEAFF.

This sequence joins TRBV19 and TRBJ1-5, with D unresolved. Germline CDR1 reads LNHDA; CDR2 reads SQIVND (reference sequence). The V end was cut by 3 bases, the J end by 2 bases, with 11 bases between. The CDR3 contains 15 residues. The CDR3 reads CASSIERRGNQPQHF. The DNA of the CDR3 is TGTGCCAGTAGTATCGAGCGGCGGGGCAATCAGCCCCAGCATTTT.

This clone is a singleton in its sample. J is TRBJ1-4 and V is TRBV5-1, with D possibly being TRBD1 (6 bases). Trimming removed 0 bases from V and 7 bases from J, with 13 bases in between. Germline assignment: CDR1 SGHRS and CDR2 YFSETQ. This CDR3 has 15 amino acids. CDR3 in DNA: TGCGCCAGCAGCTTGGGGTCAGGGGCACCTGAAAAACTGTTTTTT. Residues: CASSLGSGAPEKLFF.